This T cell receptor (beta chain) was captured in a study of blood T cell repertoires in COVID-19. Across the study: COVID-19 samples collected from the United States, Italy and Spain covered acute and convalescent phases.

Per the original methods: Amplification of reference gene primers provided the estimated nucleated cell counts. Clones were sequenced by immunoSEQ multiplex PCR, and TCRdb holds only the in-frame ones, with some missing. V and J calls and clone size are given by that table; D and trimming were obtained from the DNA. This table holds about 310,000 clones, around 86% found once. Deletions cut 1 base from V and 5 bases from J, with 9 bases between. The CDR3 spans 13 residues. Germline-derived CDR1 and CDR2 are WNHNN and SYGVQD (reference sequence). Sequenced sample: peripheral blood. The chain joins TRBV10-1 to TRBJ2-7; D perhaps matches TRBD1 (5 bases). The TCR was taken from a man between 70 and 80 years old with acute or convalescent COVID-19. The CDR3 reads CASSEFSRDEQYF. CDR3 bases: TGCGCCAGCAGTGAGTTTTCCAGGGACGAGCAGTACTTC.